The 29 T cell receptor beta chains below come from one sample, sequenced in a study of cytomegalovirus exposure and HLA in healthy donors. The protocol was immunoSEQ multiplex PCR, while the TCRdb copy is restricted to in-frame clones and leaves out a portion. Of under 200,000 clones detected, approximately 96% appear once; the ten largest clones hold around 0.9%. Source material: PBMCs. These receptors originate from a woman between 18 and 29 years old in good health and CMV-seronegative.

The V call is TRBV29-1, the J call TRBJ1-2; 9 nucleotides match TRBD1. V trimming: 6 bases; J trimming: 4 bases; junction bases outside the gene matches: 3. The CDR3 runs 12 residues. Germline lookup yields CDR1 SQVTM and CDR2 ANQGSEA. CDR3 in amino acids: CSVETGGYGYTF. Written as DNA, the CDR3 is TGCAGCGTGGAGACAGGGGGCTATGGCTACACCTTC.

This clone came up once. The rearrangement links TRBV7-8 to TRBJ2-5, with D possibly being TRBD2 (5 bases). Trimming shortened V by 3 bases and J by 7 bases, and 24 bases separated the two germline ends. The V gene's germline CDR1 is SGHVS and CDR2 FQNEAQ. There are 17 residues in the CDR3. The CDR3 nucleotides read TGTGCCAGCAGCTTCTCAACCCGAGCGGAATTAGATGGGACCCAGTACTTC. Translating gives CASSFSTRAELDGTQYF.

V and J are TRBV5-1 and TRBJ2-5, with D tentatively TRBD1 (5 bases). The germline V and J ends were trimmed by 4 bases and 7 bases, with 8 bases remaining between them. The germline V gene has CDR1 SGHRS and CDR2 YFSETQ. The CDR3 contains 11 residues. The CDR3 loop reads CASSGTGTQYF. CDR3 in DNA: TGCGCCAGCAGCGGTACAGGGACCCAGTACTTC.

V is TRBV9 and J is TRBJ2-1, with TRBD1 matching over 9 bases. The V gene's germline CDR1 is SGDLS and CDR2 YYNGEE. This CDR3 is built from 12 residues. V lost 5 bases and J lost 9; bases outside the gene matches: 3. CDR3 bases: TGTGCCAGCAGTCACAGGGGGCTTGAGCAGTTCTTC. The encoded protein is CASSHRGLEQFF.

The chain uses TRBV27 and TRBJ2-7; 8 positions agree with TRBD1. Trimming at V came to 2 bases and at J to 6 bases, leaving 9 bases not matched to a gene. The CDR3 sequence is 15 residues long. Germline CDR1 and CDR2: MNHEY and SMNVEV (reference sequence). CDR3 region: CASSLVGQGAVEQYF. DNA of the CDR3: TGTGCCAGCAGTTTAGTGGGGCAGGGGGCGGTCGAGCAGTACTTC.

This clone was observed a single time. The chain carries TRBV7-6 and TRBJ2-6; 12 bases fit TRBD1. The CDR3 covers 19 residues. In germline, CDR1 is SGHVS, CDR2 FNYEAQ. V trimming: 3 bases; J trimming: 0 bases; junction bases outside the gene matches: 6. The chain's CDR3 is CASSFHRDRGLSGANVLTF. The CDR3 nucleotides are TGTGCCAGCAGCTTCCACCGGGACAGGGGGCTCTCTGGGGCCAACGTCCTGACTTTC.

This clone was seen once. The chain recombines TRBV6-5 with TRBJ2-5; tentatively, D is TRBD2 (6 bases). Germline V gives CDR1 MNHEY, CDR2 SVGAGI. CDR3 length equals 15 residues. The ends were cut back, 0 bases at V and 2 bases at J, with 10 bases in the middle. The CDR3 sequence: CASSYSSGVQETQYF. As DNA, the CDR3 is TGTGCCAGCAGTTACTCTTCGGGGGTGCAAGAGACCCAGTACTTC.

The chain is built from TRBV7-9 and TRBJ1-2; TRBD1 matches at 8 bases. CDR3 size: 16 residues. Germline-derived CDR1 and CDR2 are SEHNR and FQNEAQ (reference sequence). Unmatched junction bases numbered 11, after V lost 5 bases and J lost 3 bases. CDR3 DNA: TGTGCCAGCAGCACCTCACTGGGACAGGAGGACTATGGCTACACCTTC. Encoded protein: CASSTSLGQEDYGYTF.

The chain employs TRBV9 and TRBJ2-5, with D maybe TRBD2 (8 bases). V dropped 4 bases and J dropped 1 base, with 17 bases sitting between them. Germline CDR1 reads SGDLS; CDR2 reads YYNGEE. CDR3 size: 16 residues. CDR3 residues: CASSLGGGGTQETQYF. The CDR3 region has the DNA TGTGCCAGCAGCCTAGGGGGCGGGGGGACCCAAGAGACCCAGTACTTC.

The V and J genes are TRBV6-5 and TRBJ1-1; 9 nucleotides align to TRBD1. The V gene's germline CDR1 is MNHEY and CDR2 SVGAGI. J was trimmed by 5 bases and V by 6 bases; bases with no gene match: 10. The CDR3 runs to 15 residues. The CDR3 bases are TGTGCCAGCAGGAACAGGGGGCCACGGCTGACTGAAGCTTTCTTT. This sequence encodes CASRNRGPRLTEAFF.

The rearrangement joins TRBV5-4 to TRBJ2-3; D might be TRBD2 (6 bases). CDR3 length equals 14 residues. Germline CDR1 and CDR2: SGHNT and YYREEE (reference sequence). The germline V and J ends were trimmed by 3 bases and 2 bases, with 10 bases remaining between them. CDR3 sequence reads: CASSSGGPTDTQYF. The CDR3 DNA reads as TGTGCCAGCAGCTCCGGGGGACCCACAGATACGCAGTATTTT.

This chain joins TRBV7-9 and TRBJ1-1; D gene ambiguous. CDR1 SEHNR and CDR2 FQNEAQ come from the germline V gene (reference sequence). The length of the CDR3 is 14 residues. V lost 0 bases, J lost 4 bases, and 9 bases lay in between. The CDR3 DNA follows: TGTGCCAGCAGCTTAGCGATGGGAGGCACTGAAGCTTTCTTT. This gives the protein CASSLAMGGTEAFF. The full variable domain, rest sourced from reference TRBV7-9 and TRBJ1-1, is DTGVSQNPRHKITKRGQNVTFRCDPISEHNRLYWYRQTLGQGPEFLTYFQNEAQLEKSRLLSDRFSAERPKGSFSTLEIQRTEQGDSAMYLCASSLAMGGTEAFFGQGTRLTVV.

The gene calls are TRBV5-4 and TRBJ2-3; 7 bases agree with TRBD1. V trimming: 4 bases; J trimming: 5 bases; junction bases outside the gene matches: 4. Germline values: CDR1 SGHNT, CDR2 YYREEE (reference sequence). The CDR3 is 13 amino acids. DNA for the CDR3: TGTGCCAGCAGCCTACAGGGGATAGATACGCAGTATTTT. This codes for CASSLQGIDTQYF.

This chain's CDR3 is CASSLGLRGVGYTF. As DNA, the CDR3 is TGTGCCAGCAGCTTGGGGCTCCGTGGGGTTGGCTACACCTTC. The chain links TRBV11-3 to TRBJ1-2, with a possible D match to TRBD1 (5 bases). The ends were cut back, 3 bases at V and 7 bases at J, with 15 bases in the middle. The germline CDR1 and CDR2 sequences are SGHNT and YENEEA. This CDR3 has 14 amino acids.

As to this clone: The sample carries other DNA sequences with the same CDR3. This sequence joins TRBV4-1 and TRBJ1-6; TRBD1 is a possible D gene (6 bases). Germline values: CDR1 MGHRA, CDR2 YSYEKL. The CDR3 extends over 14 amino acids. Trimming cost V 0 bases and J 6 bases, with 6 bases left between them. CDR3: CASSQDRGNSPLHF. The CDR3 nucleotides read TGCGCCAGCAGCCAAGACAGGGGTAATTCACCCCTCCACTTT.

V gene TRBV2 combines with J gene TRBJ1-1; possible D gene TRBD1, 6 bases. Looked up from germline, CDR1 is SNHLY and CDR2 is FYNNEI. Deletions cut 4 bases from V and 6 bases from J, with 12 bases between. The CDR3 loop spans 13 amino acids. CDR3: CASSVVGGPEAFF. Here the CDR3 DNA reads TGTGCCAGCAGTGTGGTAGGGGGTCCTGAAGCTTTCTTT.

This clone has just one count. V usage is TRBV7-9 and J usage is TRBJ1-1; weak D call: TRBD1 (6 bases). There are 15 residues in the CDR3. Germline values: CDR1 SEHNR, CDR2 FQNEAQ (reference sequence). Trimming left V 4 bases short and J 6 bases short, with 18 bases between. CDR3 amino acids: CASSSPTGRGAEAFF. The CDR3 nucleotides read TGTGCCAGCAGCTCACCCACAGGGCGGGGGGCTGAAGCTTTCTTT.

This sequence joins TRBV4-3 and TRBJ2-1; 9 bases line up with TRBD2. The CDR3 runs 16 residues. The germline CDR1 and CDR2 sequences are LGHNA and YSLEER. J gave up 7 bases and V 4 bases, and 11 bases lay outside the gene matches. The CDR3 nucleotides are TGCGCCAGCAGCCCCCTATTGGGCGGGGGGGCTAATGAGCAGTTCTTC. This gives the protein CASSPLLGGGANEQFF.

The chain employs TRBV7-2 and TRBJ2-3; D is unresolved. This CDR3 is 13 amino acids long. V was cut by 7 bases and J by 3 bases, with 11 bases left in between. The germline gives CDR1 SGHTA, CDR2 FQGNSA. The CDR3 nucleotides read TGTGCCAGCACCTGGTCCGGTACAGATACGCAGTATTTT. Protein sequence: CASTWSGTDTQYF.

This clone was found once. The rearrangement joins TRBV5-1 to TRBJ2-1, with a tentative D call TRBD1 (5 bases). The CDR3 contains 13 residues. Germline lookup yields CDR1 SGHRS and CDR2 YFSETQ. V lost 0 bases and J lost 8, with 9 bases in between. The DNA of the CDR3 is TGCGCCAGCAGCTTGGGTAGGGGCGATGAGCAGTTCTTC. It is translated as CASSLGRGDEQFF.

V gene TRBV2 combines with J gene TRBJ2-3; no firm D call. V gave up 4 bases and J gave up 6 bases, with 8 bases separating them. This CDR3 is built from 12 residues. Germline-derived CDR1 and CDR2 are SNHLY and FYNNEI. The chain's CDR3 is CASSVVRDTQYF. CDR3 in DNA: TGTGCCAGCAGTGTAGTACGGGATACGCAGTATTTT.

The CDR3 nucleotides are TGTGCCAGCTCACCGCAAGGGGGCGCGGAGACCCAGTACTTC. Its translation: CASSPQGGAETQYF. The chain uses TRBV18 and TRBJ2-5, with 7 nucleotides matching TRBD1. CDR1 and CDR2 (germline): KGHSH, LQKENI. The CDR3 loop spans 14 amino acids. After removal of 3 bases from V and 5 bases from J, the junction contained 6 bases not matched to a gene. The whole variable domain, remainder taken from reference TRBV18 and TRBJ2-5, is NAGVMQNPRHLVRRRGQEARLRCSPMKGHSHVYWYRQLPEEGLKFMVYLQKENIIDESGMPKERFSAEFPKEGPSILRIQQVVRGDSAAYFCASSPQGGAETQYFGPGTRLLVL.

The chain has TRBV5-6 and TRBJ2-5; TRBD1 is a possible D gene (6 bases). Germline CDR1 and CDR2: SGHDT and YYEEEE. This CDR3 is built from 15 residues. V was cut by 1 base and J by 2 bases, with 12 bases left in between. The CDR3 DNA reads TGTGCCAGCAGCTTGTTTGGGACAAAGCAAGAGACCCAGTACTTC. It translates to CASSLFGTKQETQYF.

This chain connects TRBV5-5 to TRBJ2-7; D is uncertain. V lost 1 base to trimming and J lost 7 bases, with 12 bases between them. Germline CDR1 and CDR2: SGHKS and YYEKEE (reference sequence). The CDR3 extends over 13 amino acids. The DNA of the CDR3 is TGTGCCAGCAGCTTGCCTGGCTCGAGGGAGCAGTACTTC. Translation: CASSLPGSREQYF.

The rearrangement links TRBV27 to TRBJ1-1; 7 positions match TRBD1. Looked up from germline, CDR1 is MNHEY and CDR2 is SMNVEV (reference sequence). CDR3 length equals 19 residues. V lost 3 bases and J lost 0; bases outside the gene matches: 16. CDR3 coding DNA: TGTGCCAGCAGTTTCAGGGGGTCGTCGACGGACTACATGAACACTGAAGCTTTCTTT. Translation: CASSFRGSSTDYMNTEAFF.

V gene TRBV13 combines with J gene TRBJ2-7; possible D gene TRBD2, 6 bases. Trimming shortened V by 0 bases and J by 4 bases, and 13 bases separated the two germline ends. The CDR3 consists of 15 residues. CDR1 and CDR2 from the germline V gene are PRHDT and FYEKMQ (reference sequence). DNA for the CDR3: TGTGCCAGCAGCTTAGGGTGGGGGGAGGAATACGAGCAGTACTTC. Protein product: CASSLGWGEEYEQYF.

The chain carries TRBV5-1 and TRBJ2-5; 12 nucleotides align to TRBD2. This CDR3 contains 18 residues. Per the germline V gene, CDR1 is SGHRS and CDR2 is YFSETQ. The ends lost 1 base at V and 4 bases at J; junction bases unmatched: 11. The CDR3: CASSLRPGTSGSGETQYF. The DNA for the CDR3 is TGCGCCAGCAGCTTGCGCCCTGGGACTAGCGGGTCTGGAGAGACCCAGTACTTC.

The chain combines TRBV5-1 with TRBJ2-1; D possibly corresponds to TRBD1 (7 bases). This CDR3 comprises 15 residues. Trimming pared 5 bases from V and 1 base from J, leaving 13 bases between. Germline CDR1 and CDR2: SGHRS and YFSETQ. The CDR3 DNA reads TGCGCCAGCAGGGAGGGGGCGACTTCCTACAATGAGCAGTTCTTC. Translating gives CASREGATSYNEQFF.

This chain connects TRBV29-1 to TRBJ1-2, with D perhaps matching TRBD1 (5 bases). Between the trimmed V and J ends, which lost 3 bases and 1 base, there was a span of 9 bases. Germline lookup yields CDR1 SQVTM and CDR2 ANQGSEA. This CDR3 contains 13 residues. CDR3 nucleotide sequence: TGCAGCGTTGAGCGGGGGGTTAACTATGGCTACACCTTC. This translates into CSVERGVNYGYTF.